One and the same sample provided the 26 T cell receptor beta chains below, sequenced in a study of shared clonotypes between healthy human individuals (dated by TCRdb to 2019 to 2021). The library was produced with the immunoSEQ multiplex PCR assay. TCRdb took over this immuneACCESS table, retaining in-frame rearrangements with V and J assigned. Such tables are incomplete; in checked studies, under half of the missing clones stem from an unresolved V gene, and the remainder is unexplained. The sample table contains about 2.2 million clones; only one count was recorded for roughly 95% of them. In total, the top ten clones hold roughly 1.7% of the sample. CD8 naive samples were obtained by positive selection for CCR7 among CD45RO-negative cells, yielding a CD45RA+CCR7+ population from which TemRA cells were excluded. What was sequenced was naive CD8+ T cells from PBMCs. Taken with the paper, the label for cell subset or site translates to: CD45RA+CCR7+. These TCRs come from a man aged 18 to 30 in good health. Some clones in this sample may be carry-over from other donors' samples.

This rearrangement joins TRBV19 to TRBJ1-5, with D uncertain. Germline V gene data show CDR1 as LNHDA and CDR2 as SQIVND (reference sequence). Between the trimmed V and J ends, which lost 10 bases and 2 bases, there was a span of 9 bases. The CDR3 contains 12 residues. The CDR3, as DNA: TGTGCCACGGGTCGTGGCAATCAGCCCCAGCATTTT. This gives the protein CATGRGNQPQHF.

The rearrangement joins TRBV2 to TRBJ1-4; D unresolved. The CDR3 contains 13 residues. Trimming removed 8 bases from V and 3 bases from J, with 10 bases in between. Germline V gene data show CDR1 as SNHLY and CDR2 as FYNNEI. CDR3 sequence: CASETRSNEKLFF. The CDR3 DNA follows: TGTGCCAGCGAAACCCGGTCTAATGAAAAACTGTTTTTT. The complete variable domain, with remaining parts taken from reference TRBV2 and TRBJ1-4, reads EPEVTQTPSHQVTQMGQEVILRCVPISNHLYFYWYRQILGQKVEFLVSFYNNEISEKSEIFDDQFSVERPDGSNFTLKIRSTKLEDSAMYFCASETRSNEKLFFGSGTQLSVL.

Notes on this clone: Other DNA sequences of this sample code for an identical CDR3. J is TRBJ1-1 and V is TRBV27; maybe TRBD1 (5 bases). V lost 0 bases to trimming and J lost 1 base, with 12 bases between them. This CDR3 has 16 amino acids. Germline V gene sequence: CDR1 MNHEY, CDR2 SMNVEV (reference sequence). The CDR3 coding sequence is TGTGCCAGCAGTTTATCCCCCGGGACGGGGAACACTGAAGCTTTCTTT. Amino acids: CASSLSPGTGNTEAFF.

The CDR3 is CAWMGQTQYF. The CDR3 DNA reads TGTGCCTGGATGGGACAGACGCAGTACTTC. The chain recombines TRBV30 with TRBJ2-7, with 7 bases fitting TRBD1. V dropped 4 bases and J dropped 9; count of bases not matched to a gene: 3. In germline, CDR1 is GTSNPN, CDR2 SVGIG (reference sequence). The CDR3 has 10 residues. The variable domain in full, completed from reference TRBV30 and TRBJ2-7, reads SQTIHQWPATLVQPVGSPLSLECTVEGTSNPNLYWYRQAAGRGLQLLFYSVGIGQISSEVPQNLSASRPQDRQFILSSKKLLLSDSGFYLCAWMGQTQYFGPGTRLTVT.

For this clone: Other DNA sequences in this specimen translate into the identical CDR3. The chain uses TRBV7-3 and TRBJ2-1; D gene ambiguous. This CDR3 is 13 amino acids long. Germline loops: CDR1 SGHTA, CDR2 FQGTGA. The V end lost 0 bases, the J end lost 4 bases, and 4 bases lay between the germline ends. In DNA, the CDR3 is TGTGCCAGCAGCTTAACATTTTACAATGAGCAGTTCTTC. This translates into CASSLTFYNEQFF.

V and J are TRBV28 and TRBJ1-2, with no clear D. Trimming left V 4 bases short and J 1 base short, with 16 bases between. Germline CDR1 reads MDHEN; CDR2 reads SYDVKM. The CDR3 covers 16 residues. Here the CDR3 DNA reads TGTGCCAGCAGTTCTTTCCGGACGGGTTTTAACTATGGCTACACCTTC. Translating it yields CASSSFRTGFNYGYTF.

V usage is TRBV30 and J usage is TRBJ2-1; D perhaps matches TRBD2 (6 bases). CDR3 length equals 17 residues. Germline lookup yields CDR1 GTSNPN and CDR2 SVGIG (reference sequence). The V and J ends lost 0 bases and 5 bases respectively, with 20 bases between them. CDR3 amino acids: CAWSVRVTGLLDNEQFF. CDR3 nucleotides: TGTGCCTGGAGTGTACGGGTAACGGGACTTCTTGACAATGAGCAGTTCTTC.

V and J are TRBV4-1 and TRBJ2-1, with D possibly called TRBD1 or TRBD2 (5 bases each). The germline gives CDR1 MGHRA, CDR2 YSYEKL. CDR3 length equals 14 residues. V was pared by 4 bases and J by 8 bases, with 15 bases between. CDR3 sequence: CASSLRDPPHEQFF. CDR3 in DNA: TGCGCCAGCAGCCTAAGGGACCCCCCGCATGAGCAGTTCTTC.

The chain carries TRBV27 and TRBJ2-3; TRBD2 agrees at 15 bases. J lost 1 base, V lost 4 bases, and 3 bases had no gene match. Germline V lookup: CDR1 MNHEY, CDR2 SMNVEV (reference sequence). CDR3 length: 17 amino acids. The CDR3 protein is CASSWTSGRGGTDTQYF. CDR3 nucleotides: TGTGCCAGCAGTTGGACTAGCGGGAGGGGGGGCACAGATACGCAGTATTTT.

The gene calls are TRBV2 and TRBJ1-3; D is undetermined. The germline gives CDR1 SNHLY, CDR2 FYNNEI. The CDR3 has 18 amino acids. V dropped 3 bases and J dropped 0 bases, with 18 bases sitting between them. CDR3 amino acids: CASSELGSGQHSGNTIYF. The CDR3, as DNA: TGTGCCAGCAGTGAGCTAGGATCGGGCCAGCACTCTGGAAACACCATATATTTT.

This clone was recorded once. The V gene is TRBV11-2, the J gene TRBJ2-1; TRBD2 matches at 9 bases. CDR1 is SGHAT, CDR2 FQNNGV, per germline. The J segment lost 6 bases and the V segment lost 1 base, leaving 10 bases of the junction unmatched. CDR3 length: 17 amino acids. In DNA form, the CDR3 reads TGTGCCAGCAGCTTAGCTAGCGGGAATGACATAGTCAATGAGCAGTTCTTC. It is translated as CASSLASGNDIVNEQFF.

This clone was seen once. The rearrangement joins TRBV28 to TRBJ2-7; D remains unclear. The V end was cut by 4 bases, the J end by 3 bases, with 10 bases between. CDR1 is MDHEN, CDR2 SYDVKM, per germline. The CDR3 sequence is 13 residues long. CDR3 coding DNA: TGTGCCAGCAGTTCGGGCAGGCGCTACGAGCAGTACTTC. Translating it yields CASSSGRRYEQYF.

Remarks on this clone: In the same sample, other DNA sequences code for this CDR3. As DNA, the CDR3 is TGTGCCAGCAGCTTACAGGAGACCCAGTACTTC. Protein product: CASSLQETQYF. This chain uses TRBV7-2 with TRBJ2-5, with unresolved D. Germline lookup yields CDR1 SGHTA and CDR2 FQGNSA. The CDR3 sequence is 11 residues long. Trimming took off 2 bases at V and 5 bases at J, with 3 bases between the two ends.

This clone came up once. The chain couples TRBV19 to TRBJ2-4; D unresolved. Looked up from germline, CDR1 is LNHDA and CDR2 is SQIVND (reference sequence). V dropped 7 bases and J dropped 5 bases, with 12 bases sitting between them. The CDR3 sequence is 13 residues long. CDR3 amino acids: CASKKEDENIQYF. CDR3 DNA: TGTGCCAGTAAAAAAGAGGACGAAAACATTCAGTACTTC. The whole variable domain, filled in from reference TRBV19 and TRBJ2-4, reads DGGITQSPKYLFRKEGQNVTLSCEQNLNHDAMYWYRQDPGQGLRLIYYSQIVNDFQKGDIAEGYSVSREKKESFPLTVTSAQKNPTAFYLCASKKEDENIQYFGAGTRLSVL.

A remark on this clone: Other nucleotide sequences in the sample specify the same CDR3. The CDR3 DNA is TGTGCCAGCAGGGACAGGGGTGACACTGAAGCTTTCTTT. Residues: CASRDRGDTEAFF. This sequence joins TRBV9 and TRBJ1-1, with 9 bases identical to TRBD1. Germline V lookup: CDR1 SGDLS, CDR2 YYNGEE. V gave up 5 bases and J gave up 3 bases; unmatched junction bases: 2. The CDR3 is 13 amino acids.

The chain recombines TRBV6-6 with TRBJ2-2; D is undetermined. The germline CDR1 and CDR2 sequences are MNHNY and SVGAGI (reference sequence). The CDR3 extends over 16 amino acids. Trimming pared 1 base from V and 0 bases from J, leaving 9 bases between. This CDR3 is CASSYFRTTNTGELFF. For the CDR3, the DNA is TGTGCCAGCAGTTACTTTCGGACCACGAACACCGGGGAGCTGTTTTTT.

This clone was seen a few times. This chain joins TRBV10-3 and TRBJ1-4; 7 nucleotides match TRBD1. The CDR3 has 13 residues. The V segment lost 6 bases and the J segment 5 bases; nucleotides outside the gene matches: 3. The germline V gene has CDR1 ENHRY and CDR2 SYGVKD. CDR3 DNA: TGTGCCATCAGGGAGACAGGGAATGAAAAACTGTTTTTT. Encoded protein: CAIRETGNEKLFF.

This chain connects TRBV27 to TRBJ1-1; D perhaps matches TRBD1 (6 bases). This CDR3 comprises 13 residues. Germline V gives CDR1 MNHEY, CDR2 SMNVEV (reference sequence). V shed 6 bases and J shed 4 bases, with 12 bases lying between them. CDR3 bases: TGTGCCAGCAGACTAGGACAGAGCACTGAAGCTTTCTTT. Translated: CASRLGQSTEAFF.

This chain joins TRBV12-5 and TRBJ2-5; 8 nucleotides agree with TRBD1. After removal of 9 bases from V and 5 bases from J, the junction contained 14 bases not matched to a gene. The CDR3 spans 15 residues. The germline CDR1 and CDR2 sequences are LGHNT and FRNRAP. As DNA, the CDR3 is TGTGCTAGCGCCCGGACAGGGCTAAAGGGTGAGACCCAGTACTTC. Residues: CASARTGLKGETQYF. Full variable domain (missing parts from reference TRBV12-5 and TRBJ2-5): DARVTQTPRHKVTEMGQEVTMRCQPILGHNTVFWYRQTMMQGLELLAYFRNRAPLDDSGMPKDRFSAEMPDATLATLKIQPSEPRDSAVYFCASARTGLKGETQYFGPGTRLLVL.

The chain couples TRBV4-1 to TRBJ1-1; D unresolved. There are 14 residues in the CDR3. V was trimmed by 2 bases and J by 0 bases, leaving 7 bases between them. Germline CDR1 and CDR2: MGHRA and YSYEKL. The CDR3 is CASSQNTLNTEAFF. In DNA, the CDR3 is TGCGCCAGCAGCCAAAATACCCTGAACACTGAAGCTTTCTTT.

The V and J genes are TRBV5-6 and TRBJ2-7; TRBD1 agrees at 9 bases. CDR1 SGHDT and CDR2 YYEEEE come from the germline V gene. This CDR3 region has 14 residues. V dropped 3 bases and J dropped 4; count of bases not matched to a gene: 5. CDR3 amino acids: CASSYRQGVYEQYF. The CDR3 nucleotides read TGTGCCAGCAGCTACCGACAGGGGGTGTACGAGCAGTACTTC. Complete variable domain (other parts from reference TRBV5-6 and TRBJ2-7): DAGVTQSPTHLIKTRGQQVTLRCSPKSGHDTVSWYQQALGQGPQFIFQYYEEEERQRGNFPDRFSGHQFPNYSSELNVNALLLGDSALYLCASSYRQGVYEQYFGPGTRLTVT.

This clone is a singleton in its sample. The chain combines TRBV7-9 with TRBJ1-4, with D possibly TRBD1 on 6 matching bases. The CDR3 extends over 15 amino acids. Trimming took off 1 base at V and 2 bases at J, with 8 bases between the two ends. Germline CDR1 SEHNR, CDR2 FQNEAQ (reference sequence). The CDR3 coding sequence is TGTGCCAGCAGCTTAGGGACAGTGACTAATGAAAAACTGTTTTTT. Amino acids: CASSLGTVTNEKLFF. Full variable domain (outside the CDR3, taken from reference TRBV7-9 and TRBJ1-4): DTGVSQNPRHKITKRGQNVTFRCDPISEHNRLYWYRQTLGQGPEFLTYFQNEAQLEKSRLLSDRFSAERPKGSFSTLEIQRTEQGDSAMYLCASSLGTVTNEKLFFGSGTQLSVL.

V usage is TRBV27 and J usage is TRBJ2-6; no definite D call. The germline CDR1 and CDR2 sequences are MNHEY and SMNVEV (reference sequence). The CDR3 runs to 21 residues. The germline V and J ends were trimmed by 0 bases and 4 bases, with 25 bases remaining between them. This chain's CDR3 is CASSLSGELTYLSAGANVLTF. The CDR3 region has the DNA TGTGCCAGCAGTTTATCCGGCGAGTTAACCTATCTTAGTGCCGGGGCCAACGTCCTGACTTTC.

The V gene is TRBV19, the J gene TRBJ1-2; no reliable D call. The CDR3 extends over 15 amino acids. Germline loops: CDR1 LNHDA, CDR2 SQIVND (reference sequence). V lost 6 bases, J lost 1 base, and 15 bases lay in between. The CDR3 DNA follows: TGTGCCAGTAGGGAGACCGCGGGAAATAACTATGGCTACACCTTC. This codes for CASRETAGNNYGYTF.

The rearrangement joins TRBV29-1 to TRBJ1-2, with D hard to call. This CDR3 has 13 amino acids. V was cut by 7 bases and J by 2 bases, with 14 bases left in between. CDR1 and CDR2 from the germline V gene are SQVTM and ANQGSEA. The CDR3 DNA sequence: TGCAGCGCTCCCAGCCCGGAGAACTATGGCTACACCTTC. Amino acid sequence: CSAPSPENYGYTF.

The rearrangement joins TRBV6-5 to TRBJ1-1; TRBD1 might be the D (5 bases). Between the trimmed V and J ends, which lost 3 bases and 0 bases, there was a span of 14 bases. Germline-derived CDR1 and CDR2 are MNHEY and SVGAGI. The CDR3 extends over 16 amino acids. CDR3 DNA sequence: TGTGCCAGCAGTTATCGAAACCAGGGACTGAACACTGAAGCTTTCTTT. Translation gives CASSYRNQGLNTEAFF.